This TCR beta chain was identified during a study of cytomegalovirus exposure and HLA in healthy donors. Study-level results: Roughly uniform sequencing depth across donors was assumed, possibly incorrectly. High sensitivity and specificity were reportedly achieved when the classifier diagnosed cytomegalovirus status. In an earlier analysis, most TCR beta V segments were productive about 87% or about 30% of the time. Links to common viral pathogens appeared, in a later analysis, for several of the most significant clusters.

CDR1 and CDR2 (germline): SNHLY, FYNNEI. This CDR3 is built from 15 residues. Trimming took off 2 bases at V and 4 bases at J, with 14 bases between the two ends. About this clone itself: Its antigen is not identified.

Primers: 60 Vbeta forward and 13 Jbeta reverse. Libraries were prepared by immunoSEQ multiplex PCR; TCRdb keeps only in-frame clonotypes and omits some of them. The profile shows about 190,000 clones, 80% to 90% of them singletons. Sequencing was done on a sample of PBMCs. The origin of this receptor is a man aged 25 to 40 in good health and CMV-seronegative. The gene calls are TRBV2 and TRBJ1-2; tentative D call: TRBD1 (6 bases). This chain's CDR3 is CASSELQGSGYGYTF. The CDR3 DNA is TGTGCCAGCAGTGAACTGCAGGGGTCGGGCTATGGCTACACCTTC. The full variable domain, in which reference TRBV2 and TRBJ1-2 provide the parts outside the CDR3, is EPEVTQTPSHQVTQMGQEVILRCVPISNHLYFYWYRQILGQKVEFLVSFYNNEISEKSEIFDDQFSVERPDGSNFTLKIRSTKLEDSAMYFCASSELQGSGYGYTFGSGTRLTVV.